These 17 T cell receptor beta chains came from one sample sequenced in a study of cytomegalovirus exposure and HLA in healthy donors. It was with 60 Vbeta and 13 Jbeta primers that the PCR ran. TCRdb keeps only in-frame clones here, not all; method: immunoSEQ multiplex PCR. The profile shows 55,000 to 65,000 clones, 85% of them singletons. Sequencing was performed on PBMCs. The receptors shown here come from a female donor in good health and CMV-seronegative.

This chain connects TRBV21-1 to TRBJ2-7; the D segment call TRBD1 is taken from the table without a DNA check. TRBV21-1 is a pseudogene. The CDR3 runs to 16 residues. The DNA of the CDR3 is TGTGCCGGCAGCTCCCATCCCGGGACAGCGAGCTACGAGCAGTACTTC. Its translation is CAGSSHPGTASYEQYF.

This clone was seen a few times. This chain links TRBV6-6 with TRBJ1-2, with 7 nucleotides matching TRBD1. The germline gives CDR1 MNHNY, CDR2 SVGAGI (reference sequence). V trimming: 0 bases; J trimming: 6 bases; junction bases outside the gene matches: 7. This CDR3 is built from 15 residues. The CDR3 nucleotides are TGTGCCAGCAGTTACTCGAGGGCAGGGGGAGATGGCTACACCTTC. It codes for CASSYSRAGGDGYTF.

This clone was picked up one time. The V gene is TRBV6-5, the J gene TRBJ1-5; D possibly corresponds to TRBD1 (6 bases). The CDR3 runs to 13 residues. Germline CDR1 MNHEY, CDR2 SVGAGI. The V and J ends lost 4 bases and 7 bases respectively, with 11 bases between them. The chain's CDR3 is CASSSQGWQPQHF. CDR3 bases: TGTGCCAGCAGTTCACAGGGTTGGCAGCCCCAGCATTTT.

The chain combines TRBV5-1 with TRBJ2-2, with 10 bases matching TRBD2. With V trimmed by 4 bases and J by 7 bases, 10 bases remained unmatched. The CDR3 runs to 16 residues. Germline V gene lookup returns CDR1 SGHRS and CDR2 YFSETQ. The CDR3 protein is CASSPTSGASDGELFF. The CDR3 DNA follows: TGCGCCAGCAGCCCCACTAGCGGGGCTTCGGACGGGGAGCTGTTTTTT.

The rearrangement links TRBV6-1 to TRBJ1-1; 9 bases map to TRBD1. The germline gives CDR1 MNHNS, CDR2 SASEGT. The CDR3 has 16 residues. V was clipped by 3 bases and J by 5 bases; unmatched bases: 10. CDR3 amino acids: CASSEGQGVRETEAFF. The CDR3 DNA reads TGTGCCAGCAGTGAGGGACAGGGAGTGAGGGAGACTGAAGCTTTCTTT.

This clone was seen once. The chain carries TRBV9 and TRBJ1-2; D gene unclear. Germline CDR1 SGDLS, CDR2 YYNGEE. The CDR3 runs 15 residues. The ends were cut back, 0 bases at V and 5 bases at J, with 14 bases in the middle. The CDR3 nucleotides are TGTGCCAGCAGCGTAGGCACCGGGGATTGGTATGGCTACACCTTC. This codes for CASSVGTGDWYGYTF.

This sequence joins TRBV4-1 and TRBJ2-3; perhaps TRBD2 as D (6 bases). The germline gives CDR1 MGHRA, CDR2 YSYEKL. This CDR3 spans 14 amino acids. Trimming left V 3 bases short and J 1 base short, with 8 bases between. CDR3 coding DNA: TGCGCCAGCAGCCAGGACTACGGCACAGATACGCAGTATTTT. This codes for CASSQDYGTDTQYF.

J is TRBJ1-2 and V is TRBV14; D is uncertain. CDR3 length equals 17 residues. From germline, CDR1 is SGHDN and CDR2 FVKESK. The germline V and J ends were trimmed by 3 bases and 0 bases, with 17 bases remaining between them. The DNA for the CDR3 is TGTGCCAGCAGCCATCACCCAGTCAGGCGAACTAACTATGGCTACACCTTC. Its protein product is CASSHHPVRRTNYGYTF.

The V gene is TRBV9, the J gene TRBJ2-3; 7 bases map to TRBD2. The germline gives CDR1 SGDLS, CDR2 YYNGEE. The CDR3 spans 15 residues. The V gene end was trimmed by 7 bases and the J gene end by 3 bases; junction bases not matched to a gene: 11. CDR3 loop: CASDPFGTTTDTQYF. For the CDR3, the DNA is TGTGCCAGCGACCCTTTCGGGACTACTACAGATACGCAGTATTTT.

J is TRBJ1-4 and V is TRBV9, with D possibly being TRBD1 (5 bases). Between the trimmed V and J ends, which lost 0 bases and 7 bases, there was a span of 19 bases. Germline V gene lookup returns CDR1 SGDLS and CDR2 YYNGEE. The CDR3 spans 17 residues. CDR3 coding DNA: TGTGCCAGCAGCGTAGTTTCAGGATTTAGGGGTTCTGAAAAACTGTTTTTT. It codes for CASSVVSGFRGSEKLFF.

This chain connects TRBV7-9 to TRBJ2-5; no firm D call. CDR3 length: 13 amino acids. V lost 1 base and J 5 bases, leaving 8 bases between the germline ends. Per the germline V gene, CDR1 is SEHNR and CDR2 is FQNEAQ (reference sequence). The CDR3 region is CASSLGGRETQYF. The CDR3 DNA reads TGTGCCAGCAGCTTAGGAGGTCGGGAGACCCAGTACTTC. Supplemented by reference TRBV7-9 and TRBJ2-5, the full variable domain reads DTGVSQNPRHKITKRGQNVTFRCDPISEHNRLYWYRQTLGQGPEFLTYFQNEAQLEKSRLLSDRFSAERPKGSFSTLEIQRTEQGDSAMYLCASSLGGRETQYFGPGTRLLVL.

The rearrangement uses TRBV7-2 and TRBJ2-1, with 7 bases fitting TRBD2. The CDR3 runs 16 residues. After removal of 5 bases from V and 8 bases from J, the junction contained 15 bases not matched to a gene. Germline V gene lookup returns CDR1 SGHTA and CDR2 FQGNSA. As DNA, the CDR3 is TGTGCCAGCAGCCCCGGTCGGGGCGGGAGTCGCGATGAGCAGTTCTTC. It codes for CASSPGRGGSRDEQFF.

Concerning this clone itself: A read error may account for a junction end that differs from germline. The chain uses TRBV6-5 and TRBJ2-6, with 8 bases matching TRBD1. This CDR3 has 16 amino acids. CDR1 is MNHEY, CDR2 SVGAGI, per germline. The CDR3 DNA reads TGTGCCAGCAGTTACCAGGGGGCGCTTGGGGCCAACGGCCTGACTTTC. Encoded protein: CASSYQGALGANGLTF.

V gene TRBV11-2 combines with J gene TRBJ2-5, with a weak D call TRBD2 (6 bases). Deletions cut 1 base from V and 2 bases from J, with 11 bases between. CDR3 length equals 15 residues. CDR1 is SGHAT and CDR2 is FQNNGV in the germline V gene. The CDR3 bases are TGTGCCAGCAGCTTAGGTCCGGGAGCACAAGAGACCCAGTACTTC. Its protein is CASSLGPGAQETQYF.

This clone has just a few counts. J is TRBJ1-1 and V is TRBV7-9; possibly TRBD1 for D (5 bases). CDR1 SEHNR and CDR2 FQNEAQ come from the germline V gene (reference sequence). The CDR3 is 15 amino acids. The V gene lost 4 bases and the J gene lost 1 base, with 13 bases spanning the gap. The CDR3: CASSSSMGGNTEAFF. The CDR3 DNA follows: TGTGCCAGCAGCTCCTCGATGGGGGGGAACACTGAAGCTTTCTTT.

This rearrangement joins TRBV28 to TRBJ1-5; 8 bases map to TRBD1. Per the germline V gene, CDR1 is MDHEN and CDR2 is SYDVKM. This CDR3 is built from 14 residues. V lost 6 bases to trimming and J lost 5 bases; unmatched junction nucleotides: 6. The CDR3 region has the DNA TGTGCCAGCAGCTCCGGACAGGGTTATCAGCCCCAGCATTTT. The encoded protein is CASSSGQGYQPQHF.

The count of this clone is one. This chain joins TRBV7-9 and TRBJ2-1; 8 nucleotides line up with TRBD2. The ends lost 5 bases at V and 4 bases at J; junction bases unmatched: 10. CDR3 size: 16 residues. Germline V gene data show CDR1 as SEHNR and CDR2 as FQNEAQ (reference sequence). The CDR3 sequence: CASSPDSGNFYNEQFF. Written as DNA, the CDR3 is TGTGCCAGCAGCCCCGATAGCGGGAACTTTTACAATGAGCAGTTCTTC.